Detailed here is one T cell receptor beta chain. The data derive from a study of beta chain features in type 1 diabetes. The whole isolated RNA underwent reverse transcription, so sequencing captured expressed TCRB transcripts. Libraries were prepared by immunoSEQ multiplex PCR; TCRdb keeps only in-frame clonotypes and omits some of them. There are roughly 500,000 clones in the sample; 30% occur only once, and about 0.06% lies in the top ten. Every donor provided one heparinised blood draw, which averaged about 116 mL. Based on CD45RO/CCR7/CD25/CD127/CD95/CD27, CD4+ regulatory, stem cell-like memory, naive and central memory cells were sorted. Germline loops: CDR1 KGHSH, CDR2 LQKENI. The length of the CDR3 is 16 residues. V lost 6 bases, J lost 0 bases, and 15 bases lay in between.

The TCR was taken from a man between 18 and 29 years old in good health. The sequencing sample was made of naive CD4+ T cells from blood. The chain is built from TRBV18 and TRBJ2-1; maybe TRBD1 (6 bases). CDR3 region: CASSRGTPSSYNEQFF. The CDR3 DNA reads TGTGCCAGCTCTAGGGGGACGCCCAGCTCCTACAATGAGCAGTTCTTC.